A selection of T cell receptor beta chains follows, all from one sample in a study of T cell changes during pregnancy in multiple sclerosis. Here immunoSEQ multiplex PCR was the method, and the copy in TCRdb shows in-frame clones only, minus some. Altogether some 40,000 clones are present, about nine tenths being singletons, with the ten largest covering 0.37%. The sequences come from CD4+ T cells from peripheral blood mononuclear cells, collected in the third trimester of pregnancy. The origin of the receptors is a female donor in good health, enrolled as a control in a pregnancy study. The CDR3 runs from the conserved cysteine through the conserved F or W. Each record gives: CDR3 protein, CDR3 DNA, clone size, J gene, D gene, V gene. D genes are given only for firm matches. Some rows have no size entry. The others give once, few or many, or a class for an expanded clone.

CASRMGTRNRGEQYF | TGTGCCAGCAGGATGGGGACGAGAAACAGGGGGGAGCAGTACTTC | - | TRBJ2-7 | TRBD1 | TRBV6-1
CASSELGGANEKLFF | TGTGCCAGCAGTGAGCTAGGGGGAGCTAATGAAAAACTGTTTTTT | - | TRBJ1-4 | - | TRBV25-1
CAWSVRSNEKLFF | TGTGCCTGGAGTGTACGGAGTAATGAAAAACTGTTTTTT | - | TRBJ1-4 | - | TRBV30
CASSLRELRDNEQFF | TGTGCCAGCAGCTTAAGGGAGTTGAGGGACAATGAGCAGTTCTTC | few | TRBJ2-1 | - | TRBV9
CASSRRTSGGGLNTEAFF | TGTGCCAGCAGCCGACGGACGTCGGGGGGTGGGTTGAACACTGAAGCTTTCTTT | - | TRBJ1-1 | - | TRBV7-9
CASSARTSGSTDTQYF | TGTGCCAGCAGTGCCAGGACTAGCGGGAGTACAGATACGCAGTATTTT | - | TRBJ2-3 | TRBD2 | TRBV25-1
CASSLLGGQSSYEQYF | TGTGCCAGCAGCTTGCTCGGGGGGCAAAGCTCCTACGAGCAGTACTTC | - | TRBJ2-7 | - | TRBV11-2
CSVEGLLRQETQYF | TGCAGCGTCGAAGGACTTTTACGGCAAGAGACCCAGTACTTC | - | TRBJ2-5 | - | TRBV29-1
CASSERGYYNEQFF | TGTGCCAGCAGTGAACGGGGATACTACAATGAGCAGTTCTTC | - | TRBJ2-1 | - | TRBV7-3
CASSPGGGSSNQPQHF | TGTGCCAGCAGCCCCGGGGGGGGTAGCAGCAATCAGCCCCAGCATTTT | - | TRBJ1-5 | - | TRBV7-9
CASLTGILYGYTF | TGTGCCAGCCTTACAGGGATACTCTATGGCTACACCTTC | - | TRBJ1-2 | - | TRBV6-1
CSATADINSGANVLTF | TGCAGCGCCACAGCGGATATCAACTCTGGGGCCAACGTCCTGACTTTC | - | TRBJ2-6 | - | TRBV29-1
CAIRFTYSGNTIYF | TGTGCCATCAGATTCACCTACTCTGGAAACACCATATATTTT | - | TRBJ1-3 | - | TRBV6-1
CASSIRWGRTDTQYF | TGTGCCAGTAGTATTAGGTGGGGCCGAACAGATACGCAGTATTTT | - | TRBJ2-3 | - | TRBV19
CASEGGRTYNEQFF | TGTGCCTCGGAGGGGGGGAGGACCTACAATGAGCAGTTCTTC | - | TRBJ2-1 | - | TRBV19
CASSRGSQGGEKLFF | TGTGCCAGCAGCCGCGGATCACAGGGAGGGGAAAAACTGTTTTTT | - | TRBJ1-4 | - | TRBV5-6
CASSTGPSSNQPQHF | TGTGCCAGCTCAACAGGGCCGTCTAGCAATCAGCCCCAGCATTTT | few | TRBJ1-5 | - | TRBV7-8
CASSLGWGQGAETQYF | TGTGCCAGCAGCTTAGGCTGGGGACAGGGGGCGGAGACCCAGTACTTC | once | TRBJ2-5 | TRBD1 | TRBV11-2
CASSLSGGDYEQYF | TGCGCCAGCAGCTTGTCCGGCGGAGACTACGAGCAGTACTTC | - | TRBJ2-7 | - | TRBV5-1
CASSAQGLAGYNEQFF | TGTGCCAGCAGTGCCCAGGGACTAGCGGGATACAATGAGCAGTTCTTC | - | TRBJ2-1 | TRBD2 | TRBV6-1
CASSLVPSGQPLYEQYF | TGCGCCAGCAGCTTGGTCCCTAGCGGACAGCCTCTCTACGAGCAGTACTTC | - | TRBJ2-7 | - | TRBV5-1
CASRPGTGPHQPQHF | TGCGCCAGCAGACCCGGGACAGGGCCCCATCAGCCCCAGCATTTT | - | TRBJ1-5 | TRBD1 | TRBV5-1
CASSSPSGGARSEQFF | TGTGCCAGCAGTTCCCCCAGCGGGGGGGCCCGTAGTGAGCAGTTCTTC | once | TRBJ2-1 | TRBD2 | TRBV27
CASSRRDRVGSPLHF | TGTGCCAGCAGCCGTCGGGACAGGGTGGGATCACCCCTCCACTTT | - | TRBJ1-6 | TRBD1 | TRBV27
CASSLLALTSTDTQYF | TGTGCCAGCAGTTTATTAGCGCTGACTAGCACAGATACGCAGTATTTT | once | TRBJ2-3 | - | TRBV28
CASSEWTGAFGYTF | TGTGCCAGTTCGGAGTGGACAGGGGCGTTTGGCTACACCTTC | - | TRBJ1-2 | TRBD1 | TRBV19
CASSPPAAMYGYTF | TGTGCCAGCAGCCCCCCCGCGGCGATGTATGGCTACACCTTC | - | TRBJ1-2 | - | TRBV13
CATSRDRADTQYF | TGTGCCACCAGCAGGGATCGGGCAGATACGCAGTATTTT | - | TRBJ2-3 | - | TRBV15
CASSRGQGANTGELFF | TGTGCCAGTAGTAGGGGACAGGGGGCGAACACCGGGGAGCTGTTTTTT | - | TRBJ2-2 | TRBD1 | TRBV19
CAISGSSGSKETQYF | TGTGCCATCAGTGGTTCTAGCGGGAGTAAAGAGACCCAGTACTTC | - | TRBJ2-5 | TRBD2 | TRBV10-3
CASSIEGFSGANVLTF | TGCGCCAGCAGCATTGAGGGTTTCTCTGGGGCCAACGTCCTGACTTTC | - | TRBJ2-6 | - | TRBV5-1
CASRDRYSNQPQHF | TGTGCCAGTAGGGACAGATATAGCAATCAGCCCCAGCATTTT | - | TRBJ1-5 | - | TRBV19
CASSEGLDTYNEQFF | TGTGCCAGCAGTGAGGGACTTGACACCTACAATGAGCAGTTCTTC | - | TRBJ2-1 | - | TRBV6-6
CASSLDSSGANVLTF | TGTGCCAGCAGCTTAGACAGCTCTGGGGCCAACGTCCTGACTTTC | - | TRBJ2-6 | - | TRBV11-2
CSAPGPQGRRNEQFF | TGCAGCGCCCCAGGCCCACAGGGGAGGCGGAATGAGCAGTTCTTC | once | TRBJ2-1 | - | TRBV29-1
CASSRFEGMSTDTQYF | TGCGCCAGCAGCCGCTTTGAGGGAATGAGTACAGATACGCAGTATTTT | once | TRBJ2-3 | - | TRBV4-1
CASSPVAQGSWQPQHF | TGTGCCAGCTCACCGGTGGCACAGGGTTCATGGCAGCCCCAGCATTTT | - | TRBJ1-5 | - | TRBV18
CASSLDWRGTNEQFF | TGTGCCAGCAGCTTAGATTGGCGGGGCACCAATGAGCAGTTCTTC | - | TRBJ2-1 | - | TRBV7-2
CASSDGGSGNQPQHF | TGTGCCAGCAGTGATGGAGGCTCGGGCAATCAGCCCCAGCATTTT | - | TRBJ1-5 | - | TRBV6-6
CASSSTPTRGSGEQFF | TGCGCCAGCAGCTCGACTCCAACTCGGGGTTCGGGTGAGCAGTTCTTC | - | TRBJ2-1 | - | TRBV5-1
CASSQDRAGGRRDTQYF | TGTGCCAGCAGCCAAGATCGGGCAGGGGGGCGCAGAGATACGCAGTATTTT | once | TRBJ2-3 | - | TRBV14
CAWSPTGSHYGYTF | TGTGCCTGGAGTCCGACAGGGTCCCACTATGGCTACACCTTC | - | TRBJ1-2 | TRBD1 | TRBV30
CASSQLRESHEQYF | TGTGCCAGCAGCCAGTTGCGGGAGTCCCACGAGCAGTACTTC | few | TRBJ2-7 | TRBD2 | TRBV16
CASSARGGLVTEAFF | TGTGCCAGCAGTGCTCGGGGGGGGCTGGTCACTGAAGCTTTCTTT | - | TRBJ1-1 | - | TRBV6-1
CAGRQGADSTEAFF | TGCGCCGGCCGACAGGGGGCCGATAGCACTGAAGCTTTCTTT | - | TRBJ1-1 | TRBD1 | TRBV5-1
CASSVSGGVSDTQYF | TGTGCCAGCAGTGTCAGCGGGGGGGTATCAGATACGCAGTATTTT | few | TRBJ2-3 | TRBD2 | TRBV2
CASSPWGTGLNEQYF | TGTGCCAGCAGCCCTTGGGGCACAGGGCTCAACGAGCAGTACTTC | - | TRBJ2-7 | - | TRBV9
CATFVWRQFPGETQYF | TGTGCCACCTTTGTCTGGAGACAGTTCCCCGGGGAGACCCAGTACTTC | - | TRBJ2-5 | - | TRBV27
CASSTVGTGVYEQYF | TGTGCCAGCAGCACCGTCGGGACAGGGGTATACGAGCAGTACTTC | - | TRBJ2-7 | TRBD1 | TRBV7-2
CASSIMGGKDQPQHF | TGTGCCAGTAGTATAATGGGGGGGAAGGATCAGCCCCAGCATTTT | - | TRBJ1-5 | - | TRBV19
CASRPGQTNEKLFF | TGCGCCAGCCGTCCGGGACAGACAAATGAAAAACTGTTTTTT | - | TRBJ1-4 | TRBD1 | TRBV5-1
CAWSVRWGGREDGGTEAFF | TGTGCCTGGAGTGTACGGTGGGGGGGGCGCGAGGACGGAGGCACTGAAGCTTTCTTT | - | TRBJ1-1 | - | TRBV30
CASSSGRFQPQHF | TGTGCCAGCAGTTCTGGGAGGTTTCAGCCCCAGCATTTT | - | TRBJ1-5 | - | TRBV5-8
CASTSRGWETQYF | TGTGCCAGTACCTCCCGGGGATGGGAGACCCAGTACTTC | once | TRBJ2-5 | - | TRBV19
CASSRQAFGGYTF | TGTGCCAGCAGCCGACAGGCCTTCGGGGGCTACACCTTC | - | TRBJ1-2 | - | TRBV5-6